This TCR beta chain comes out of a study of blood T cells in healthy people across ages (dated by TCRdb to between 2015 and 2017). General notes on the study: In model experiments, roughly one uniquely barcoded TCR beta cDNA molecule per two T cells was captured by template switching. Donors were grouped into four age groups: young (average approximately 15 years), middle-aged (about 40), aged (about 60) and long-lived (just over 80). Using the same blood draw, the study looked at two additional independent replicas of 1 million unique cDNA reads for two donors, one aged 18 to 29 and the other aged 80 or older. To track age-related changes in TCR beta repertoire diversity, the study relied on deep sequencing normalized with unique cDNA molecular identifiers. Donors of different ages were randomly distributed across sequencing lanes to avoid experimental bias.

As regards this clonotype: This clone's antigen is unknown. It has no much larger one-base neighbor in the sample; base qualities were not kept.

Receptor libraries were prepared by 5' RACE. Sequencing was performed on an Illumina HiSeq 2500. A second PCR of roughly 6 to 11 cycles was performed with a sample-barcoded 5' primer and a J-beta primer mix. Each TCR beta cDNA molecule received a unique molecular identifier from a template-switch 5' adaptor carrying 12 random nucleotides. At least 2.5 million CDR3-containing paired-end reads were obtained from each sample. The Mint cDNA synthesis kit, primed by a TRBC-specific oligonucleotide, was used to synthesize first-strand cDNA from all RNA. All cDNA was treated with uracil-DNA glycosylase and then went through a first 18-cycle PCR with the universal primers M1SS and BC2_uni_R. In the authors' own workflow: Each sample was normalized by randomly selecting 1 million high-quality reads, each carrying a distinct molecular identifier. Reads sharing molecular identifiers were discarded rather than binned into consensus sequences. MiTCR, set to a Q25 quality threshold and the strictest error-elimination algorithm, was used for CDR3 identification, clonotype clustering and error correction. Lower-bound total TCR beta diversity was estimated with a nonparametric unseen species model using Euler transformation. TCRdb handled the public reads itself, with Q25 trimming in fastp and clone calling in MiXCR, and kept productive beta chains. Duplicate CDR3 protein sequences are folded into a single record with the most common DNA and genes. TCRdb's processing, not the study's, gives the V and J calls here. For this sample the table gives roughly 650,000 distinct CDR3 sequences, of which roughly 32% were detected only once. 15% to 19% of the sample is held by the ten biggest clonotypes.

General conclusions and limits of the study: Bulk unsorted PBMC profiling prevented conclusive comparison of naive and antigen-experienced compartments. Observed TCR beta diversity per million T cells fell roughly linearly with age, and a significant reduction was already apparent by age roughly 41. Donor CMV infection status was unknown, potentially confounding age-related changes in expanded clonotypes. Compared with the aged group, the long-lived group had more naive CD4+ T cells, fewer expanded clones and increased TCR diversity, a pattern suggesting age selection. Estimates of total diversity based on one million sequenced T cells were considered lower bounds and underestimates. There was a strong correlation between observed TCR beta diversity and the percentage of naive T cells measured by flow cytometry.

The germline V gene gives CDR1 as MNHNS and CDR2 as SASEGT. V gives up 0 bases and J gives up 4 bases, and the segment between their germline ends measures 10 bases. Its CDR3 holds 14 amino acids, cysteine through phenylalanine. Left in the record is the CDR3 DNA by itself, 42 bases read in frame from the first base. The donors were 40 or so Caucasian individuals from Russia, aged 6 to 90 years, who were systemically healthy. Roughly 9 milliliters of peripheral blood were drawn from each donor into EDTA-treated Vacutainer tubes. PBMCs were isolated by Ficoll-Paque density-gradient centrifugation, with at least 7 million obtained per sample. Trizol reagent was used to extract total RNA from PBMCs, with at least 5 micrograms per sample. For every donor, an aliquot of PBMCs went through flow cytometry to measure the percentages of naive CD45RAhigh/CD27high T cells.

Rearrangement joined TRBV6-1 to TRBJ2-7, with TRBD1 tentatively as D gene (6 bases match). This sequence originates from a woman aged 80 or over in good health. Donor details come from another sample of the same person, matched by shared clones. Source material: blood. CDR3 protein: CASSEAPQGYEQYF. The DNA reads as follows: TGTGCCAGCAGTGAAGCTCCACAGGGTTACGAGCAGTACTTC.